The 5 T cell receptor beta chains given below trace back to one sample, sequenced in a study of T cells after yellow fever vaccination (dated by TCRdb to the late 2010s). The sample's treatment or condition label, decoded: live attenuated yellow fever vaccine strain. Receptor amplification or capture employed 5' RACE. Instrument on record: Illumina HiSeq 2500. Through fastp at Q25 and MiXCR, TCRdb rebuilt clones from the public reads, retaining in-frame beta chains. Every distinct CDR3 protein forms one entry, paired with its most common genes and DNA. Recorded for this sample are 20,000 to 25,000 distinct CDR3 sequences; around 5.2% of them occurred a single time. The top ten clonotypes cover roughly 20% of the sample. This specimen consisted of PBMCs, either bulk or a sorted T-cell subset (CD4+, CD8+, memory, or dextramer-sorted; not recorded which), obtained roughly 46 days after the first yellow fever vaccination. These TCRs come from a man younger than 35 who received the YFV17D yellow fever vaccine.

This clonotype was recorded many times. CDR3 amino acids: CASSLVGYSYNSPLHF. CDR3 DNA sequence: TGTGCCAGCAGCTTAGTCGGGTACTCCTATAATTCACCCCTCCACTTT. The gene calls are TRBV11-2 and TRBJ1-6; D gene unclear. This CDR3 has 16 amino acids. The V gene lost 1 base and the J gene lost 0 bases, with 7 bases spanning the gap. The V gene's germline CDR1 is SGHAT and CDR2 FQNNGV.

This clonotype was seen many times. The chain couples TRBV28 to TRBJ2-1; 7 bases match TRBD2. The trim removed 2 bases at V and 3 bases at J, leaving 4 bases unmatched. The CDR3 spans 15 residues. Per the germline V gene, CDR1 is MDHEN and CDR2 is SYDVKM. CDR3 bases: TGTGCCAGCAGTTTACGCAGCGGGGACTACAATGAGCAGTTCTTC. Translation gives CASSLRSGDYNEQFF.

This clonotype appeared many times. The rearrangement uses TRBV7-6 and TRBJ1-3, with no clear D. V dropped 0 bases and J dropped 0 bases, with 3 bases sitting between them. Germline V gene lookup returns CDR1 SGHVS and CDR2 FNYEAQ. The CDR3 sequence is 14 residues long. The CDR3 sequence: CASSLAHSGNTIYF. In DNA form, the CDR3 reads TGTGCCAGCAGCTTAGCGCACTCTGGAAACACCATATATTTT.

This clonotype showed up many times. CDR3 in amino acids: CASSQDPPGFGYTF. CDR3 sequence (DNA): TGTGCCAGCAGCCAAGATCCCCCCGGTTTTGGCTACACCTTC. This chain connects TRBV4-2 to TRBJ1-2; D not resolved. Per germline, CDR1 LGHNA and CDR2 YNFKEQ. The CDR3 extends over 14 amino acids. V shed 0 bases and J shed 7 bases, with 12 bases lying between them.

This clonotype was counted at least ten times. This sequence joins TRBV25-1 and TRBJ2-2, with TRBD1 matching 10 bases. The trim removed 8 bases at V and 6 bases at J, leaving 6 bases unmatched. The CDR3 covers 14 residues. Germline CDR1 reads MGHDK; CDR2 reads SYGVNS. The CDR3 bases are TGTGCCAGCTCCGGGACAGGGGACGCCGGGGAGCTGTTTTTT. Its translation: CASSGTGDAGELFF.